The clone carrying this T cell receptor beta chain came up many times. On each TCR cDNA molecule, a unique molecular identifier was present. TCRdb recomputed calls from the 5' RACE reads with MiXCR, one row per CDR3 protein. The sample records 20,000 to 25,000 distinct CDR3 sequences, about 4.6% being singletons. This entry belongs to a study of spatial heterogeneity in lung cancer. About the research overall: Beta-chain sequences consistently outnumbered alpha-chain sequences in detection.

Time point meaning: sample taken at primary tumor resection. Unsorted whole RNA from tumor, nontumor lung or frozen PBMC underwent sequencing. CDR3 size: 17 residues. The ends lost 0 bases at V and 5 bases at J; junction bases unmatched: 9. Germline V gives CDR1 LGHNA, CDR2 YSLEER. The chain uses TRBV4-3 and TRBJ2-3; 9 bases match TRBD2. The sequence came from a male donor with early-stage non-small cell lung cancer. This material consisted of PBMCs, taken at surgery. This CDR3 is CASSQDFAGGKRDTQYF. In DNA form, the CDR3 reads TGCGCCAGCAGCCAAGATTTCGCGGGAGGGAAGAGAGATACGCAGTATTTT.